The 13 T cell receptor beta chains given below trace back to one sample, sequenced in a study of control samples from healthy donors and cancer patients. Produced via immunoSEQ multiplex PCR; TCRdb's table is partial and in-frame only. The sample lists roughly 98,000 clones, roughly 78% occurring once. Sequenced input: blood. The receptors stem from an older woman in good health.

The V call is TRBV7-9, the J call TRBJ2-3; no clear D gene. The CDR3 is 15 amino acids. CDR1 is SEHNR, CDR2 FQNEAQ, per germline (reference sequence). V lost 1 base to trimming and J lost 0 bases, with 8 bases between them. For the CDR3, the DNA is TGTGCCAGCAGCTTAGTGTCCAGTAGCACAGATACGCAGTATTTT. Its protein is CASSLVSSSTDTQYF.

This clone was observed once. This chain connects TRBV2 to TRBJ2-2, with D possibly matching TRBD1 (5 bases). CDR1 SNHLY and CDR2 FYNNEI come from the germline V gene. V was cut by 9 bases and J by 3 bases, with 17 bases left in between. CDR3 length: 15 amino acids. The CDR3 loop reads CARGPKGQYTGELFF. The CDR3 DNA follows: TGTGCCAGGGGGCCGAAAGGGCAATACACCGGGGAGCTGTTTTTT.

V is TRBV19 and J is TRBJ1-2; D may be TRBD1 (6 bases). Germline lookup yields CDR1 LNHDA and CDR2 SQIVND (reference sequence). The V and J ends lost 6 bases and 7 bases respectively, with 12 bases between them. The CDR3 covers 12 residues. In DNA, the CDR3 is TGTGCCAGTAGGGGGGGGCGAAGTGGCTACACCTTC. Translating it yields CASRGGRSGYTF.

This clone has more than one count but fewer than ten. V and J are TRBV29-1 and TRBJ1-2; 8 nucleotides agree with TRBD1. The CDR3 is 15 residues long. V was pared by 4 bases and J by 9 bases, with 16 bases of the junction left unmatched. In germline, CDR1 is SQVTM, CDR2 ANQGSEA. The CDR3 spells CSVASPWTGKESYTF. CDR3 sequence (DNA): TGCAGCGTTGCCTCCCCCTGGACAGGGAAAGAAAGCTACACCTTC.

The chain is built from TRBV6-1 and TRBJ2-7, with 7 bases aligning to TRBD2. Germline CDR1 is MNHNS and CDR2 is SASEGT. The J segment lost 3 bases and the V segment lost 1 base, leaving 6 bases of the junction unmatched. The CDR3 covers 15 residues. The chain's CDR3 is CASSEVVLAVYEQYF. The CDR3 DNA reads TGTGCCAGCAGTGAAGTTGTGCTAGCGGTCTACGAGCAGTACTTC.

The chain has TRBV4-1 and TRBJ2-7; 7 nucleotides agree with TRBD2. CDR3 size: 14 residues. Germline trimming cut 5 bases from V and 0 bases from J; bases unmatched to any gene: 4. Germline V gene data show CDR1 as MGHRA and CDR2 as YSYEKL. CDR3 nucleotides: TGCGCCAGCAGCTTACTAGCGCTCTCCTACGAGCAGTACTTC. Translating gives CASSLLALSYEQYF.

The chain recombines TRBV6-5 with TRBJ1-1, with D perhaps matching TRBD1 (5 bases). With 6 bases removed from V and 4 bases from J, the gap between germline ends came to 15 bases. The CDR3 spans 14 residues. CDR1 and CDR2 from the germline V gene are MNHEY and SVGAGI. CDR3: CASSRAGPGTEAFF. In DNA, the CDR3 is TGTGCCAGCAGCCGCGCGGGGCCAGGCACTGAAGCTTTCTTT.

This clone was seen a single time. This chain links TRBV18 with TRBJ1-4; D is possibly TRBD1 (6 bases). Trimming cost V 3 bases and J 8 bases, with 16 bases left between them. The V gene's germline CDR1 is KGHSH and CDR2 LQKENI. CDR3 length: 15 residues. DNA of the CDR3: TGTGCCAGCTCACCGCCCTCGGGGGCCGGCGAAAAACTGTTTTTT. This codes for CASSPPSGAGEKLFF. The variable domain in full, completed from reference TRBV18 and TRBJ1-4, reads NAGVMQNPRHLVRRRGQEARLRCSPMKGHSHVYWYRQLPEEGLKFMVYLQKENIIDESGMPKERFSAEFPKEGPSILRIQQVVRGDSAAYFCASSPPSGAGEKLFFGSGTQLSVL.

This clone appeared once. Other DNA sequences in this sample translate to the same CDR3. The rearrangement links TRBV5-1 to TRBJ2-3; perhaps TRBD2 as D (6 bases). V was cut by 2 bases and J by 0 bases, with 7 bases left in between. The germline CDR1 and CDR2 sequences are SGHRS and YFSETQ. The CDR3 runs 14 residues. This CDR3 reads CASSLGTSTDTQYF. CDR3 nucleotides: TGCGCCAGCAGCTTAGGGACTAGCACAGATACGCAGTATTTT.

The chain couples TRBV6-5 to TRBJ1-2; D uncertain. The V gene's germline CDR1 is MNHEY and CDR2 SVGAGI. This CDR3 has 12 residues. The V end was cut by 7 bases, the J end by 8 bases, with 14 bases between. CDR3 nucleotides: TGTGCCAGCAAGGGTGAGCCGCTGGGCTACACCTTC. Its translation: CASKGEPLGYTF.

This chain connects TRBV19 to TRBJ1-5, with 9 bases lining up with TRBD1. The V gene end was trimmed by 5 bases and the J gene end by 3 bases; junction bases not matched to a gene: 5. The CDR3 spans 15 residues. Germline lookup yields CDR1 LNHDA and CDR2 SQIVND (reference sequence). The CDR3 nucleotides read TGTGCCAGTAGTTTCAACAGGGGGCCCAATCAGCCCCAGCATTTT. Encoded protein: CASSFNRGPNQPQHF.

This clone was observed a single time. V is TRBV12-3 or TRBV12-4 and J is TRBJ2-3; D perhaps matches TRBD2 (5 bases). Trimming pared 10 bases from V and 7 bases from J, leaving 18 bases between. There are 13 residues in the CDR3. CDR3 coding DNA: TGTGCCACCGCGGCAGGTCCGGGGAATACGCAGTATTTT. Translating it yields CATAAGPGNTQYF.

J is TRBJ2-7 and V is TRBV3-1 (or the pseudogene TRBV3-2), with 9 bases lining up with TRBD2. Trimming cost V 6 bases and J 0 bases; bases outside gene matches: 6. Per the germline V gene, CDR1 is LGHDT and CDR2 is YNNKEL (reference sequence). CDR3 length: 15 amino acids. The CDR3 nucleotides read TGTGCCAGCAGACCAAGCGGGGGGAACTCCTACGAGCAGTACTTC. It codes for CASRPSGGNSYEQYF.